This T cell receptor beta chain was recovered during a study of cytomegalovirus exposure and HLA in healthy donors. The PCR contained 60 Vbeta and 13 Jbeta primers. TCRdb keeps only in-frame clones here, not all; method: immunoSEQ multiplex PCR. This sample has about 130,000 clones; 80% to 85% occur once, and the top ten carry 0.55% to 0.85%. The V end lost 5 bases, the J end lost 8 bases, and 15 bases lay between the germline ends. Germline V gene data show CDR1 as SGHVS and CDR2 as FQNEAQ. The CDR3 is 13 residues long. The V and J genes are TRBV7-8 and TRBJ1-2; no definite D call. This TCR was sampled from a man aged 18 to 30 in good health and CMV-seronegative. The sequenced sample was PBMCs. CDR3: CASSPLRVGGYTF. In nucleotides, the CDR3 is TGTGCCAGCAGCCCCCTGAGGGTAGGAGGCTACACCTTC.